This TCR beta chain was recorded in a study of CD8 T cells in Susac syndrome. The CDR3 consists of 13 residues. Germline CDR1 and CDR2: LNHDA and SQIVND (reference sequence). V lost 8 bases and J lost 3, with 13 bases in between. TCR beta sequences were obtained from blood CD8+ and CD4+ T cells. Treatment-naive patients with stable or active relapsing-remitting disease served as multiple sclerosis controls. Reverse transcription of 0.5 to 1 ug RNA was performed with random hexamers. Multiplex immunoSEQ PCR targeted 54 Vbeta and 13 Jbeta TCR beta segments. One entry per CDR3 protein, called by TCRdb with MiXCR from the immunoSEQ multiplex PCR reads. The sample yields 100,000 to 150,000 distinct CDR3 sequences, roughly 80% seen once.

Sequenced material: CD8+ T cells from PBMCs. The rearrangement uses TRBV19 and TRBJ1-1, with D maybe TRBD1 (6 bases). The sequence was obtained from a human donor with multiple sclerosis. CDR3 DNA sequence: TGTGCCAGTGAGACAGGTCTTGACACTGAAGCTTTCTTT. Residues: CASETGLDTEAFF. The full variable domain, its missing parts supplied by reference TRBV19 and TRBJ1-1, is DGGITQSPKYLFRKEGQNVTLSCEQNLNHDAMYWYRQDPGQGLRLIYYSQIVNDFQKGDIAEGYSVSREKKESFPLTVTSAQKNPTAFYLCASETGLDTEAFFGQGTRLTVV.